Detailed here is one T cell receptor beta chain. The antigen this receptor binds is unknown. Within one base of it there is no much larger clone, and no base qualities were kept. The time point label for this specimen denotes: roughly 27 days on oral tofacitinib. The sample's treatment or condition label, in plain terms: oral pan-JAK inhibitor, 5-10 mg twice daily. Peripheral blood and lesional scalp punch biopsies were obtained from patients with alopecia areata. PBMCs were isolated by density centrifugation and stained for CD3, CD4 and CD8, and CD4+ and CD8+ T cells were sorted on a FACSAria. This entry is derived from a study of CD8+ T cells in alopecia areata (dated by TCRdb to 2017 to 2018). With regard to the full study: Treated patients were enrolled in an open-label pilot trial of oral tofacitinib, 5 to 10 mg twice daily, for moderate-to-severe alopecia areata. The SALT score, which quantifies the percentage of affected scalp surface area, was used to measure disease severity in treated patients. Tofacitinib was given for 6 to 18 months, followed by 6 months of follow-up off drug to assess delayed response and recurrence. RNA came from the PAXgene miRNA kit for fixed scalp, the miRNeasy kit for PBMCs, and the RNeasy kit for mouse skin. Scalp tissue and sorted CD4+ and CD8+ peripheral blood T cells from patchy and totalis/universalis alopecia areata patients and from healthy controls were covered by human TCRbeta sequencing. To study T cell clonal expansion in alopecia areata, the researchers applied high-throughput TCRbeta sequencing to both the C3H/HeJ mouse model and human patients. Clonality in the scalp was compared among normal scalp (n=4), patchy alopecia areata scalp (n=8), and alopecia totalis/universalis scalp (n=8). Amplification of TCRbeta CDR3 regions was done by immunoSEQ multiplex PCR using 35 Vbeta forward primers and 13 Jbeta reverse primers. Biopsies were taken from tofacitinib-treated patients at baseline and again at 4 and 24 weeks into treatment, and several of those patients also had a later scalp biopsy. The study at large found these results: Compared with normal scalp, lesional scalp, particularly in alopecia totalis/universalis, had higher clonality and more expanded CD8+ clones, which suggests antigenic drive. Compared with mice, TCR sequences shared between patients were less clear, possibly partly because of HLA diversity across the patient population. During tofacitinib treatment, many expanded lesional clones remained in scalp and blood, and this persistence may partly explain relapse after treatment is stopped. Scalp TCR repertoire analysis is complicated because resident alphabeta T cells in normal human skin are also sequenced, whereas mouse skin is dominated by gammadelta T cells. Because the treated cohort was small and had just a single nonresponder, larger studies are needed to establish links between baseline CD8+ expansion and response. With tofacitinib, both scalp clonality and the number of expanded CD8+ clones among the top 100 scalp clones went down significantly.

The CDR3 holds 13 amino acids from the cysteine to the phenylalanine. Only the CDR3 DNA is retained, 39 bases long and in frame from the first base. Based on the germline V gene (reference sequence), the CDR1 and CDR2 sequences are SEHNR and FQNEAQ. Deletion took 1 base off V and 2 bases off J, with a span of 5 bases between the germline ends. Library prep was done by the immunoSEQ multiplex PCR assay. To provide template for TCR sequencing, every sample had RNA extracted and reverse transcribed into cDNA. SuperScript III was used to make first-strand cDNA, primed with a 2:1 mix of oligo-dT and random hexamers. A synthetic immune receptor repertoire was used to measure amplification bias, and any remaining bias was corrected computationally. The original methods were these. Raw reads were preprocessed to remove errors, and CDR3 was defined according to IMGT conventions as the region from the conserved cysteine to phenylalanine. To get clonality, Shannon entropy was normalized by log2 of the number of productive unique TCRs and the result was subtracted from 1. Whether each scalp clone was CD4 or CD8 was inferred by checking scalp TCRbeta sequences against the CD4 and CD8 repertoires from sorted blood. What TCRdb holds here is the immuneACCESS table cut down to in-frame rearrangements. Part of the clones is not present; checked against another copy, under half of the missing clones reflect an unresolved V gene, and the others are unexplained. Clone size and the V and J calls come from that table; the DNA yielded D and trimming. The sample table contains about 210,000 clones; only one count was recorded for roughly 64% of them. The top ten clones comprise more than 3.5% of the sample.

The chain is made from TRBV7-9 and TRBJ2-5; the D gene is unclear. The TCR comes from a human donor with alopecia areata. The source was CD4+ T cells sorted from blood, collected at week 4, from a patient treated with tofacitinib. The bases read TGTGCCAGCAGCTTAGGTCTGCAAGAGACCCAGTACTTC. This is translated as CASSLGLQETQYF.